The next 32 T cell receptor beta chains were all read from a single sample in a study of technical replicates of blood from a handful of donors. Clones were sequenced by immunoSEQ multiplex PCR, and TCRdb holds only the in-frame ones, with some missing. The data hold about 60,000 clones, with around 87% observed a single time. The sample comprised PBMCs. These receptors were collected from a human donor in good health. Some clones in this sample may be carry-over from other donors' samples.

The chain carries TRBV4-3 and TRBJ2-2; no firm D call. The V gene lost 4 bases and the J gene lost 5 bases, with 5 bases spanning the gap. The CDR3 sequence is 12 residues long. CDR1 and CDR2 from the germline V gene are LGHNA and YSLEER. The CDR3: CASSPLTGELFF. CDR3 bases: TGCGCCAGCAGCCCCCTTACCGGGGAGCTGTTTTTT.

Worth noting for this clone: Mismatch with germline at one junction end may stem from a read error. The CDR3 DNA reads TGTGCCAGCACGCCGTTTGCTGCGGTTCATTTT. Its translation: CASTPFAAVHF. The gene calls are TRBV7-2 and TRBJ2-3; D remains ambiguous. The CDR3 has 11 residues. Germline lookup yields CDR1 SGHTA and CDR2 FQGNSA. The whole variable domain, filled in from reference TRBV7-2 and TRBJ2-3, reads GAGVSQSPSNKVTEKGKDVELRCDPISGHTALYWYRQSLGQGLEFLIYFQGNSAPDKSGLPSDRFSAERTGGSVSTLTIQRTQQEDSAVYLCASTPFAAVHFGPGTRLTVL.

This sequence joins TRBV19 and TRBJ2-5; weak D call: TRBD2 (5 bases). Trimming removed 5 bases at V and 5 bases at J, with 12 bases between. Germline V gene sequence: CDR1 LNHDA, CDR2 SQIVND (reference sequence). There are 13 residues in the CDR3. CDR3 residues: CASSRGSRETQYF. In DNA form, the CDR3 reads TGTGCCAGTAGTCGGGGATCCAGGGAGACCCAGTACTTC.

This rearrangement joins TRBV4-2 to TRBJ1-2, with 9 bases fitting TRBD1. This CDR3 spans 17 amino acids. V was pared by 1 base and J by 4 bases, with 10 bases of the junction left unmatched. CDR1 LGHNA and CDR2 YNFKEQ come from the germline V gene. CDR3 region: CASSQAPTGGRSYGYTF. In DNA form, the CDR3 reads TGTGCCAGCAGCCAAGCCCCGACAGGGGGACGGTCCTATGGCTACACCTTC.

This clone occurred a few times. The rearrangement links TRBV7-9 to TRBJ1-1; a weak D match, TRBD1 (5 bases). Germline V gene lookup returns CDR1 SEHNR and CDR2 FQNEAQ (reference sequence). The length of the CDR3 is 8 residues. The CDR3 sequence is CASGVGFF. CDR3 coding DNA: TGTGCATCGGGGGTGGGTTTCTTT.

This chain joins TRBV2 and TRBJ2-1, with 11 bases lining up with TRBD2. The CDR3 sequence is 12 residues long. V gave up 6 bases and J gave up 13 bases; unmatched junction bases: 5. Germline V lookup: CDR1 SNHLY, CDR2 FYNNEI. For the CDR3, the DNA is TGTGCCAGCAGCTCAACTAGCGGGAGACAGTTCTTC. Protein: CASSSTSGRQFF.

The chain joins TRBV30 to TRBJ2-7; 8 nucleotides line up with TRBD1. In germline, CDR1 is GTSNPN, CDR2 SVGIG (reference sequence). Trimming removed 3 bases from V and 6 bases from J; junction bases left unmatched: 7. CDR3 size: 13 residues. CDR3 in amino acids: CAWSAGGMFEQYF. CDR3 sequence (DNA): TGTGCCTGGAGCGCAGGGGGCATGTTCGAGCAGTACTTC.

This clone was detected a few times. The chain is built from TRBV6-6 and TRBJ2-1; D gene uncertain. Germline V gene sequence: CDR1 MNHNY, CDR2 SVGAGI (reference sequence). The CDR3 totals 14 residues. Trimming shortened V by 5 bases and J by 5 bases, and 13 bases separated the two germline ends. The CDR3 here is CASSPLRSDNEQFF. CDR3 sequence (DNA): TGTGCCAGCAGTCCCCTCAGAAGCGACAATGAGCAGTTCTTC.

The V call is TRBV19, the J call TRBJ1-5; D possibly corresponds to TRBD1 (6 bases). With 3 bases removed from V and 4 bases from J, the gap between germline ends came to 10 bases. In germline, CDR1 is LNHDA, CDR2 SQIVND (reference sequence). The CDR3 consists of 14 residues. The chain's CDR3 is CASSILQGNQPQHF. The CDR3 nucleotides are TGTGCCAGTAGTATCCTTCAGGGGAATCAGCCCCAGCATTTT.

The chain recombines TRBV2 with TRBJ1-1; 8 bases are a match to TRBD1. There are 14 residues in the CDR3. CDR1 is SNHLY and CDR2 is FYNNEI in the germline V gene. The V gene end was trimmed by 10 bases and the J gene end by 1 base; junction bases not matched to a gene: 8. This CDR3 is CATQRQGTNTEAFF. In DNA form, the CDR3 reads TGTGCCACACAAAGACAGGGGACGAACACTGAAGCTTTCTTT.

The chain uses TRBV11-2 and TRBJ2-2; maybe TRBD2 (6 bases). Deletions cut 5 bases from V and 4 bases from J, with 11 bases between. Germline V gene data show CDR1 as SGHAT and CDR2 as FQNNGV. The CDR3 consists of 14 residues. CDR3 nucleotide sequence: TGTGCCAGCAGCCCCCGGGGGTCCACCGGGGAGCTGTTTTTT. Protein sequence: CASSPRGSTGELFF.

In its sample, this clone was seen once. The chain employs TRBV10-3 and TRBJ2-4; TRBD1 agrees at 8 bases. The length of the CDR3 is 16 residues. Germline V lookup: CDR1 ENHRY, CDR2 SYGVKD. V gave up 3 bases and J gave up 10 bases; unmatched junction bases: 14. CDR3 nucleotide sequence: TGTGCCATCAGTGACGGTCCTGACAGGGGACTGGGGATTCAGTACTTC. It codes for CAISDGPDRGLGIQYF.

V is TRBV5-1 and J is TRBJ1-1; no reliable D call. Trimming shortened V by 3 bases and J by 1 base, and 10 bases separated the two germline ends. The CDR3 is 14 residues long. Germline CDR1 is SGHRS and CDR2 is YFSETQ. The CDR3: CASSSGRGNTEAFF. The CDR3 DNA sequence: TGCGCCAGCAGCTCCGGTCGGGGGAACACTGAAGCTTTCTTT.

This sequence joins TRBV9 and TRBJ1-2, with 10 positions matching TRBD1. The J segment lost 3 bases and the V segment lost 0 bases, leaving 2 bases of the junction unmatched. CDR1 and CDR2 (germline): SGDLS, YYNGEE. The CDR3 is 15 residues long. The CDR3, as DNA: TGTGCCAGCAGCGTAGGACAGGGGGCTGACTATGGCTACACCTTC. The encoded protein is CASSVGQGADYGYTF.

The gene calls are TRBV5-6 and TRBJ1-1; a weak D match, TRBD1 (6 bases). This CDR3 is built from 13 residues. Trimming removed 6 bases at V and 10 bases at J, with 19 bases between. Germline assignment: CDR1 SGHDT and CDR2 YYEEEE. CDR3 protein: CASTPRGGLGAFF. The CDR3 DNA reads as TGTGCCAGCACCCCAAGGGGGGGGCTGGGAGCTTTCTTT. Based on the CDR3 plus reference TRBV5-6 and TRBJ1-1, the full variable domain is DAGVTQSPTHLIKTRGQQVTLRCSPKSGHDTVSWYQQALGQGPQFIFQYYEEEERQRGNFPDRFSGHQFPNYSSELNVNALLLGDSALYLCASTPRGGLGAFFGQGTRLTVV.

Only a few counts were recorded for this clone. The chain employs TRBV4-3 and TRBJ2-1; D is undetermined. The CDR3 covers 14 residues. Germline V gives CDR1 LGHNA, CDR2 YSLEER. Trimming took off 1 base at V and 3 bases at J, with 7 bases between the two ends. CDR3: CASSQATSYNEQFF. In DNA, the CDR3 is TGCGCCAGCAGCCAAGCTACGAGCTACAATGAGCAGTTCTTC.

The CDR3, as DNA: TGTGCCAGCAGCTTTGTATTAGTACCTGGAAACACCATATATTTT. Protein sequence: CASSFVLVPGNTIYF. The chain has TRBV7-2 and TRBJ1-3; D is unclear. Per the germline V gene, CDR1 is SGHTA and CDR2 is FQGNSA. V lost 3 bases and J 2 bases, leaving 11 bases between the germline ends. The CDR3 sequence is 15 residues long.

The chain links TRBV2 to TRBJ1-3, with TRBD1 matching 8 bases. CDR1 is SNHLY, CDR2 FYNNEI, per germline. After removal of 11 bases from V and 4 bases from J, the junction contained 7 bases not matched to a gene. There are 13 residues in the CDR3. The CDR3 protein is CAGRTGSGNTIYF. CDR3 bases: TGTGCCGGACGGACAGGGAGCGGAAACACCATATATTTT.

The rearrangement joins TRBV30 to TRBJ1-1, with D possibly being TRBD1 (6 bases). Trimming took 0 bases from V and 5 from J, leaving 16 bases between them. Germline V gene lookup returns CDR1 GTSNPN and CDR2 SVGIG (reference sequence). This CDR3 is 15 amino acids long. As DNA, the CDR3 is TGTGCCTGGAGTGTACTTAGAAACAGGGTGACTGAAGCTTTCTTT. Translated, it gives CAWSVLRNRVTEAFF. Supplemented by reference TRBV30 and TRBJ1-1, the full variable domain reads SQTIHQWPATLVQPVGSPLSLECTVEGTSNPNLYWYRQAAGRGLQLLFYSVGIGQISSEVPQNLSASRPQDRQFILSSKKLLLSDSGFYLCAWSVLRNRVTEAFFGQGTRLTVV.

The V gene is TRBV18, the J gene TRBJ1-3; D uncertain. CDR1 KGHSH and CDR2 LQKENI come from the germline V gene. V was clipped by 3 bases and J by 0 bases, with 9 bases between them. The CDR3 is made up of 15 amino acids. The CDR3 region is CASSPSVTSGNTIYF. CDR3 coding DNA: TGTGCCAGCTCACCCTCAGTTACCTCTGGAAACACCATATATTTT. Full variable domain (outside the CDR3, taken from reference TRBV18 and TRBJ1-3): NAGVMQNPRHLVRRRGQEARLRCSPMKGHSHVYWYRQLPEEGLKFMVYLQKENIIDESGMPKERFSAEFPKEGPSILRIQQVVRGDSAAYFCASSPSVTSGNTIYFGEGSWLTVV.

The chain links TRBV2 to TRBJ2-1; the match to TRBD1 covers 9 bases. Germline CDR1 SNHLY, CDR2 FYNNEI. The CDR3 has 12 amino acids. J lost 9 bases, V lost 6 bases, and 3 bases had no gene match. Here the CDR3 DNA reads TGTGCCAGCAGGGGACAGGGTTTTGAGCAGTTCTTC. This sequence encodes CASRGQGFEQFF.

The chain recombines TRBV4-3 with TRBJ1-5, with D unresolved. Trimming removed 1 base from V and 4 bases from J, with 8 bases in between. The length of the CDR3 is 14 residues. Germline V gene data show CDR1 as LGHNA and CDR2 as YSLEER. CDR3 in amino acids: CASSQGAGNQPQHF. In nucleotides, the CDR3 is TGCGCCAGCAGCCAAGGAGCGGGAAATCAGCCCCAGCATTTT.

The rearrangement uses TRBV11-2 and TRBJ1-1; perhaps TRBD1 as D (6 bases). This CDR3 is built from 13 residues. CDR1 and CDR2 from the germline V gene are SGHAT and FQNNGV. The ends were cut back, 6 bases at V and 6 bases at J, with 14 bases in the middle. As DNA, the CDR3 is TGTGCCAGCAGGGTCACAGGGAGGGCTGAAGCTTTCTTT. Translation gives CASRVTGRAEAFF.

This clone appeared once. The chain joins TRBV25-1 to TRBJ2-7; D is perhaps TRBD1 (5 bases). The CDR3 is 12 amino acids. Germline V gene data show CDR1 as MGHDK and CDR2 as SYGVNS. The V end was cut by 5 bases, the J end by 5 bases, with 10 bases between. CDR3 DNA: TGTGCCAGCAGTTTGCAGGGCCACGAGCAGTACTTC. It specifies CASSLQGHEQYF.

This chain joins TRBV5-6 and TRBJ2-7, with 9 bases lining up with TRBD2. The CDR3 is 17 amino acids. In germline, CDR1 is SGHDT, CDR2 YYEEEE. The V segment lost 4 bases and the J segment 0 bases; nucleotides outside the gene matches: 11. The CDR3 here is CASSLDVGSGSSYEQYF. DNA for the CDR3: TGTGCCAGCAGCCTGGATGTTGGTAGCGGGAGCTCCTACGAGCAGTACTTC.

This chain links TRBV18 with TRBJ2-2; 8 bases align to TRBD2. The CDR3 is 16 residues long. V trimming: 3 bases; J trimming: 1 base; junction bases outside the gene matches: 4. In germline, CDR1 is KGHSH, CDR2 LQKENI. The DNA for the CDR3 is TGTGCCAGCTCACCGCGCGGGGGGTTGAACACCGGGGAGCTGTTTTTT. It is translated as CASSPRGGLNTGELFF.

J is TRBJ1-1 and V is TRBV18; TRBD1 is a possible D gene (6 bases). CDR1 KGHSH and CDR2 LQKENI come from the germline V gene. The length of the CDR3 is 14 residues. The V and J ends lost 3 bases and 6 bases respectively, with 14 bases between them. This CDR3 reads CASSPGQGFPEAFF. Written as DNA, the CDR3 is TGTGCCAGCTCACCGGGGCAGGGGTTCCCTGAAGCTTTCTTT.

This clone has a single count. The V call is TRBV7-2, the J call TRBJ1-5; tentatively, D is TRBD1 (5 bases). Germline V gene data show CDR1 as SGHTA and CDR2 as FQGNSA. V lost 4 bases, J lost 9 bases, and 16 bases lay in between. The CDR3 extends over 14 amino acids. CDR3 in DNA: TGTGCCAGCAGCTCCTCAGGGATCGGCATGCCCCAGCATTTT. Its translation is CASSSSGIGMPQHF. Using reference TRBV7-2 and TRBJ1-5 for the parts outside the CDR3, the full variable domain is GAGVSQSPSNKVTEKGKDVELRCDPISGHTALYWYRQSLGQGLEFLIYFQGNSAPDKSGLPSDRFSAERTGGSVSTLTIQRTQQEDSAVYLCASSSSGIGMPQHFGDGTRLSIL.

The rearrangement joins TRBV27 to TRBJ2-5; D gene uncertain. Germline V gives CDR1 MNHEY, CDR2 SMNVEV (reference sequence). V lost 5 bases and J lost 0, with 4 bases in between. This CDR3 comprises 12 residues. CDR3 bases: TGTGCCAGCAGTCCTAACCAAGAGACCCAGTACTTC. Amino acid sequence: CASSPNQETQYF.

V is TRBV28 and J is TRBJ2-7, with 11 bases identical to TRBD1. This CDR3 spans 14 amino acids. The junction had 8 bases not matched to a gene; V was cut back by 9 bases and J by 4 bases. CDR1 is MDHEN and CDR2 is SYDVKM in the germline V gene. The CDR3 region has the DNA TGTGCCAGTTGGGGGACAGGGGGGGGTTACGAGCAGTACTTC. This gives the protein CASWGTGGGYEQYF.

This rearrangement joins TRBV4-2 to TRBJ1-3; possible D gene TRBD1, 6 bases. V lost 2 bases and J 8 bases, leaving 10 bases between the germline ends. The CDR3 has 13 amino acids. The germline V gene encodes CDR1 LGHNA and CDR2 YNFKEQ. In DNA form, the CDR3 reads TGTGCCAGCAGCCAATACAGGGCGGACACCATATATTTT. Translating gives CASSQYRADTIYF.

V usage is TRBV7-8 and J usage is TRBJ1-3; no definite D call. This CDR3 region has 16 residues. V lost 5 bases and J lost 0, with 14 bases in between. Germline-derived CDR1 and CDR2 are SGHVS and FQNEAQ. Written as DNA, the CDR3 is TGTGCCAGCAGCACTTCCGGCGGGAGCTCTGGAAACACCATATATTTT. This encodes CASSTSGGSSGNTIYF.